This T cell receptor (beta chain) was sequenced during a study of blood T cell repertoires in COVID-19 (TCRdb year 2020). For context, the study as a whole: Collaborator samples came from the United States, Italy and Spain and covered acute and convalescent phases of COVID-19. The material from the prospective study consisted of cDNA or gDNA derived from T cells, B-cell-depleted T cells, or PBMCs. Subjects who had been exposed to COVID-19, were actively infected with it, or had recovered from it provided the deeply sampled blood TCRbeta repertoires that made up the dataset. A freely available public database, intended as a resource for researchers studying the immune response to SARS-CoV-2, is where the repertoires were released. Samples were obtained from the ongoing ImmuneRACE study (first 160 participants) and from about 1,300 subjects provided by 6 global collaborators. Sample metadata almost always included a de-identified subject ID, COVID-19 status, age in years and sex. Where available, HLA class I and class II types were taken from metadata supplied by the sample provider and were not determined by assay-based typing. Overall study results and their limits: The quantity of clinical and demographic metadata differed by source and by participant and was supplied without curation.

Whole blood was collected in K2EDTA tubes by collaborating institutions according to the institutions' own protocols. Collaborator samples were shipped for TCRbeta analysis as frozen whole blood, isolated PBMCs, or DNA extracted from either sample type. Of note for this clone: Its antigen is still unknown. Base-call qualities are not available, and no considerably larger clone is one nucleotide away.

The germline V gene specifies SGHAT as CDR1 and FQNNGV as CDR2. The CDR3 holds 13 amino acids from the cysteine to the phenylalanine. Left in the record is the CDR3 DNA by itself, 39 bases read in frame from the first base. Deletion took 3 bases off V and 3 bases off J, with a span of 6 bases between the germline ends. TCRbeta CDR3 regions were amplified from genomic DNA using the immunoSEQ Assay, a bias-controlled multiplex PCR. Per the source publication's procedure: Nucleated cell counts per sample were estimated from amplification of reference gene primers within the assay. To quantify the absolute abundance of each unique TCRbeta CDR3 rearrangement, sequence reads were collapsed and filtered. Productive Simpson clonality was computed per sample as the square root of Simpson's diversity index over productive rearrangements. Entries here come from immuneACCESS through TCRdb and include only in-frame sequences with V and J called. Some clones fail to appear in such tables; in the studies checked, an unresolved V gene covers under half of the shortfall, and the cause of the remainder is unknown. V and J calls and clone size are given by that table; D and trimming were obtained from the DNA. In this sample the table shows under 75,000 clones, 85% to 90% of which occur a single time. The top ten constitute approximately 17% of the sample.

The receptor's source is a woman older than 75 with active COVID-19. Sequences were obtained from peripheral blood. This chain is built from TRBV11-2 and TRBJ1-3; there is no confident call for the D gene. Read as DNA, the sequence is TGTGCCAGCAGCTTCGGACTTGGAAACACCATATATTTT. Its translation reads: CASSFGLGNTIYF.